This T cell receptor beta chain emerged from a study of T cells in localized non-small cell lung cancer. TCRdb's table, derived via immunoSEQ multiplex PCR, lists solely in-frame clones and lacks some. The data contain some 7,800 clones, over 75% of them singletons. The CDR3 is made up of 9 amino acids, end residues included. Germline V CDR1 and CDR2: MRHNA, SNTAGT. A word on this clone: The CDR3 does not end in the conserved phenylalanine or tryptophan, so this is likely a read error. The DNA is left out, because the CDR3 cannot be placed on it with certainty; the CDR3 is given as TCRdb lists it.

This specimen was peripheral blood, taken before any cancer treatment. The gene calls are TRBV6-4 and TRBJ2-2; the listed D gene, TRBD1, was not tested against the DNA. This clonotype was obtained from a male donor older than 55 with stage III lung adenocarcinoma. The chain's CDR3 is CAGSKPGQS.